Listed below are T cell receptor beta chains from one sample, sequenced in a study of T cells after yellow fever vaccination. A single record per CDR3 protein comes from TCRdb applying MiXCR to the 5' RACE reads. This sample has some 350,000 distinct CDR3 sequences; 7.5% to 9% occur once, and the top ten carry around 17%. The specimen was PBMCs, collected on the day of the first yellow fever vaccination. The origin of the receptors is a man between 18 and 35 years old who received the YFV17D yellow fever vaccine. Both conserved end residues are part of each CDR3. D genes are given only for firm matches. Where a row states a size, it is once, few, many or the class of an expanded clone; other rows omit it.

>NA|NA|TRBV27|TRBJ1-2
CASRPGTLTNYGYTF
TGTGCCAGCAGGCCCGGGACATTGACTAACTATGGCTACACCTTC
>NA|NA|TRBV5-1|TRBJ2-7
CASSLANRKNEQYF
TGCGCCAGCAGCTTGGCCAACAGGAAGAACGAGCAGTACTTC
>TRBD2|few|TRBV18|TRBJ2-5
CASSPNSGGEETQYF
TGTGCCAGCTCACCGAATAGCGGGGGAGAAGAGACCCAGTACTTC
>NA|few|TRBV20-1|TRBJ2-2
CSAFTETGELFF
TGCAGTGCTTTTACCGAGACCGGGGAGCTGTTTTTT
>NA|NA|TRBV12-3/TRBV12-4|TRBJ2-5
CASSLGTPSKETQYF
TGTGCCAGCAGTTTAGGGACACCTTCGAAAGAGACCCAGTACTTC
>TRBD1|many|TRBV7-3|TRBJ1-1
CASSQGANTEAFF
TGTGCCAGCAGCCAGGGGGCGAACACTGAAGCTTTCTTT
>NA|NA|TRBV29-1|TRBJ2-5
CSVHGGSWGMTQYF
TGCAGCGTTCACGGGGGATCCTGGGGCATGACCCAGTACTTC
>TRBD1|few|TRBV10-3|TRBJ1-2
CAISLQGADYGYTF
TGTGCCATCAGTCTGCAGGGGGCGGACTATGGCTACACCTTC
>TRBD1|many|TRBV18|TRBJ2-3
CASSPAGGIRTDTQYF
TGTGCCAGCTCACCTGCAGGGGGCATTCGGACAGATACGCAGTATTTT
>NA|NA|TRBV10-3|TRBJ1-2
CAISEWAGGRAYGYTF
TGTGCCATCAGTGAGTGGGCTGGGGGGCGCGCCTATGGCTACACCTTC
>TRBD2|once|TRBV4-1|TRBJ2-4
CASSPSGATGPNIQYF
TGCGCCAGCAGCCCGAGCGGGGCCACGGGTCCGAACATTCAGTACTTC
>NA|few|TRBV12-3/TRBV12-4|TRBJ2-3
CASTLGGPRTDTQYF
TGTGCCAGCACCTTGGGGGGGCCCCGCACAGATACGCAGTATTTT
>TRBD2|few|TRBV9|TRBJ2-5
CASSERLAGSPLNETQYF
TGTGCCAGCAGCGAGCGACTAGCGGGTTCCCCGCTCAATGAGACCCAGTACTTC
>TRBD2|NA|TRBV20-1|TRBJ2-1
CSARGAGGRDEQFF
TGCAGTGCTCGGGGGGCGGGGGGCCGAGATGAGCAGTTCTTC
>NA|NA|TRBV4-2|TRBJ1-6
CASSQDPSRASNSPLHF
TGTGCCAGCAGCCAAGATCCAAGCCGGGCCAGTAATTCACCCCTCCACTTT